Following are 21 T cell receptor beta chains from one sample sequenced in a study of blood T cell repertoires in COVID-19. TCRdb's table, derived via immunoSEQ multiplex PCR, lists solely in-frame clones and lacks some. The sample shows more than 250,000 clones, around nine tenths of them seen only once. What was sequenced was PBMCs or T cells enriched from blood (not recorded which). Every receptor here comes from a woman aged 40 to 55 who had recovered from COVID-19.

The V gene is TRBV18, the J gene TRBJ1-1; the D is unclear. V was pared by 3 bases and J by 3 bases, with 8 bases between. CDR3 length: 13 amino acids. Germline V gene lookup returns CDR1 KGHSH and CDR2 LQKENI. CDR3 sequence (DNA): TGTGCCAGCTCACCTAACAGAGACACTGAAGCTTTCTTT. Its protein is CASSPNRDTEAFF.

As DNA, the CDR3 is TGTGCCAGCAGGGGAGCGGGAGGGAGAGAGCAGTTCTTC. This encodes CASRGAGGREQFF. The rearrangement uses TRBV5-4 and TRBJ2-1; TRBD2 agrees at 10 bases. The ends lost 5 bases at V and 10 bases at J; junction bases unmatched: 6. The CDR3 extends over 13 amino acids. The germline gives CDR1 SGHNT, CDR2 YYREEE (reference sequence).

The chain is built from TRBV4-1 and TRBJ1-2, with TRBD1 as a possible D gene (6 bases). The V and J ends lost 1 base and 4 bases respectively, with 16 bases between them. The CDR3 sequence is 16 residues long. The V gene's germline CDR1 is MGHRA and CDR2 YSYEKL. The CDR3 protein is CASSQGDTTWGYGYTF. DNA of the CDR3: TGCGCCAGCAGCCAAGGGGACACCACTTGGGGCTATGGCTACACCTTC.

CDR3 bases: TGCAGTGCTAGTTCCCGGGGAAGGGGGTCCAATGAGCAGTTCTTC. This codes for CSASSRGRGSNEQFF. V and J are TRBV20-1 and TRBJ2-1; maybe TRBD1 (6 bases). The CDR3 has 15 residues. Trimming pared 3 bases from V and 6 bases from J, leaving 18 bases between. CDR1 is DFQATT and CDR2 is SNEGSKA in the germline V gene (reference sequence).

J is TRBJ2-3 and V is TRBV11-1; D is unclear. This CDR3 is 15 amino acids long. V lost 5 bases to trimming and J lost 2 bases, with 14 bases between them. In germline, CDR1 is SGHAT, CDR2 FQDESV (reference sequence). CDR3 sequence reads: CASSPAVGFTDTQYF. The CDR3 DNA sequence: TGTGCCAGCAGCCCGGCAGTCGGGTTCACAGATACGCAGTATTTT.

The rearrangement links TRBV7-3 to TRBJ2-4; TRBD1 matches 8 bases. Germline V CDR1 and CDR2: SGHTA, FQGTGA. Trimming took 5 bases from V and 3 from J; bases not matched to a gene: 6. The CDR3 is 15 amino acids. CDR3 nucleotides: TGTGCCAGCAGCCCAGGGGGCGGTGGCAAAAACATTCAGTACTTC. Residues: CASSPGGGGKNIQYF.

The V gene is TRBV7-2, the J gene TRBJ2-7; the match to TRBD2 covers 13 bases. Germline CDR1 and CDR2: SGHTA and FQGNSA. The CDR3 length is 17 residues. Germline trimming cut 5 bases from V and 4 bases from J; bases unmatched to any gene: 11. CDR3 in amino acids: CASSPRGGTSGVYEQYF. Here the CDR3 DNA reads TGTGCCAGCAGCCCCCGGGGTGGGACTAGCGGGGTTTACGAGCAGTACTTC.

The chain combines TRBV5-6 with TRBJ2-3; tentative D call: TRBD1 (5 bases). The CDR3 contains 14 residues. With 2 bases removed from V and 3 bases from J, the gap between germline ends came to 10 bases. The germline V gene encodes CDR1 SGHDT and CDR2 YYEEEE. The chain's CDR3 is CASSFLGVTDTQYF. The DNA of the CDR3 is TGTGCCAGCAGCTTCTTAGGGGTTACAGATACGCAGTATTTT.

The CDR3 loop is CASSRTSGRANEQFF. DNA of the CDR3: TGTGCCAGCAGCCGGACTAGCGGGAGGGCGAATGAGCAGTTCTTC. The chain uses TRBV6-2 or TRBV6-3 and TRBJ2-1, with 15 bases that match TRBD2. The CDR3 covers 15 residues. CDR1 is MNHEY and CDR2 is SVGEGT in the germline V gene. The trim removed 6 bases at V and 7 bases at J, leaving 4 bases unmatched.

The rearrangement uses TRBV7-2 and TRBJ2-5; TRBD2 matches at 16 bases. Germline V lookup: CDR1 SGHTA, CDR2 FQGNSA. This CDR3 is 18 amino acids long. V dropped 2 bases and J dropped 4; count of bases not matched to a gene: 7. CDR3 sequence: CASSLSGTSGRAAETQYF. The CDR3, as DNA: TGTGCCAGCAGCTTATCCGGGACTAGCGGGAGGGCGGCAGAGACCCAGTACTTC.

This chain uses TRBV18 with TRBJ2-1; TRBD2 matches at 10 bases. The CDR3 is 15 residues long. Looked up from germline, CDR1 is KGHSH and CDR2 is LQKENI. V was clipped by 6 bases and J by 8 bases; unmatched bases: 10. CDR3 sequence (DNA): TGTGCCAGCTCCCCTAGCGGGAGTCAAGGGTATGAGCAGTTCTTC. Amino acids: CASSPSGSQGYEQFF.

CDR3 protein: CASSLGLSGSLANEQFF. The DNA for the CDR3 is TGCGCCAGCAGCTTGGGTCTTAGCGGATCCCTCGCCAATGAGCAGTTCTTC. The chain couples TRBV5-1 to TRBJ2-1; D is possibly TRBD2 (6 bases). The V end was cut by 0 bases, the J end by 6 bases, with 19 bases between. CDR3 size: 17 residues. The germline gives CDR1 SGHRS, CDR2 YFSETQ.

The gene calls are TRBV11-3 and TRBJ2-3; 9 positions match TRBD1. The CDR3 sequence is 16 residues long. Germline CDR1 and CDR2: SGHNT and YENEEA. Losses at the gene ends were 5 bases for V and 8 bases for J; bases not matched to a gene: 14. The CDR3 DNA reads as TGTGCCAGCAGCCACCGTGGGGGACAGGGAAGTGGTACGCAGTATTTT. This gives the protein CASSHRGGQGSGTQYF.

The chain is built from TRBV6-1 and TRBJ2-1; tentatively, D is TRBD1 (5 bases). Germline-derived CDR1 and CDR2 are MNHNS and SASEGT. The V gene lost 1 base and the J gene lost 7 bases, with 26 bases spanning the gap. CDR3 length equals 19 residues. The CDR3 is CASSEVLRILGEHLNEQFF. The CDR3 nucleotides are TGTGCCAGCAGTGAAGTTTTAAGAATTTTAGGGGAACATCTTAATGAGCAGTTCTTC.

The chain is built from TRBV27 and TRBJ2-2; perhaps TRBD1 as D (7 bases). With 2 bases removed from V and 6 bases from J, the gap between germline ends came to 10 bases. The CDR3 is made up of 14 amino acids. Germline V CDR1 and CDR2: MNHEY, SMNVEV (reference sequence). This CDR3 is CASSLGRGAGELFF. For the CDR3, the DNA is TGTGCCAGCAGTTTAGGCAGGGGGGCCGGGGAGCTGTTTTTT.

The chain uses TRBV19 and TRBJ2-1; 9 bases line up with TRBD1. Trimming at V came to 5 bases and at J to 1 base, leaving 15 bases not matched to a gene. CDR1 and CDR2 (germline): LNHDA, SQIVND (reference sequence). This CDR3 region has 19 residues. Here the CDR3 DNA reads TGTGCCAGTAGTCCTCTGGGGGGACAGGGCAGCGAATCCTACAATGAGCAGTTCTTC. Translation gives CASSPLGGQGSESYNEQFF.

V gene TRBV6-2 or TRBV6-3 combines with J gene TRBJ2-1; possibly TRBD1 for D (5 bases). Germline CDR1 reads MNHEY; CDR2 reads SVGEGT. The CDR3 is 18 residues long. V was trimmed by 2 bases and J by 3 bases, leaving 20 bases between them. CDR3 coding DNA: TGTGCCAGCAGTTACCCACTACTGACAGTGGGCAACTACAATGAGCAGTTCTTC. Translation gives CASSYPLLTVGNYNEQFF.

This clone was observed once. CDR3 residues: CASSLGLAAGELFF. The CDR3 coding sequence is TGTGCCAGCAGCTTGGGACTAGCTGCCGGGGAGCTGTTTTTT. V usage is TRBV5-5 and J usage is TRBJ2-2; 7 nucleotides align to TRBD2. V lost 0 bases to trimming and J lost 6 bases; unmatched junction nucleotides: 2. Germline CDR1 and CDR2: SGHKS and YYEKEE (reference sequence). This CDR3 spans 14 amino acids. The variable domain in full, with the rest retrieved from reference TRBV5-5 and TRBJ2-2, is DAGVTQSPTHLIKTRGQQVTLRCSPISGHKSVSWYQQVLGQGPQFIFQYYEKEERGRGNFPDRFSARQFPNYSSELNVNALLLGDSALYLCASSLGLAAGELFFGEGSRLTVL.

The J gene is TRBJ1-4, the V gene TRBV7-8; D remains unclear. This CDR3 comprises 17 residues. Germline V gives CDR1 SGHVS, CDR2 FQNEAQ. V lost 2 bases to trimming and J lost 0 bases, with 13 bases between them. DNA of the CDR3: TGTGCCAGCAGCTTATTACCCCCCGGTCCAACTAATGAAAAACTGTTTTTT. Encoded protein: CASSLLPPGPTNEKLFF. Filled out from reference TRBV7-8 and TRBJ1-4, the complete variable domain reads GAGVSQSPRYKVAKRGQDVALRCDPISGHVSLFWYQQALGQGPEFLTYFQNEAQLDKSGLPSDRFFAERPEGSVSTLKIQRTQQEDSAVYLCASSLLPPGPTNEKLFFGSGTQLSVL.

This chain uses TRBV28 with TRBJ2-7; TRBD1 matches at 9 bases. V trimming: 0 bases; J trimming: 2 bases; junction bases outside the gene matches: 2. This CDR3 has 15 amino acids. From germline, CDR1 is MDHEN and CDR2 SYDVKM. CDR3 nucleotide sequence: TGTGCCAGCAGTTTATGGGGACAGGGAGCCTACGAGCAGTACTTC. As protein: CASSLWGQGAYEQYF.

This rearrangement joins TRBV19 to TRBJ2-3; D may be TRBD2 (5 bases). CDR1 is LNHDA and CDR2 is SQIVND in the germline V gene (reference sequence). The CDR3 spans 14 residues. The V and J ends lost 3 bases and 3 bases respectively, with 10 bases between them. Written as DNA, the CDR3 is TGTGCCAGTAGTATGCGGACTTTTACAGATACGCAGTATTTT. As protein: CASSMRTFTDTQYF. The full variable domain, rest sourced from reference TRBV19 and TRBJ2-3, is DGGITQSPKYLFRKEGQNVTLSCEQNLNHDAMYWYRQDPGQGLRLIYYSQIVNDFQKGDIAEGYSVSREKKESFPLTVTSAQKNPTAFYLCASSMRTFTDTQYFGPGTRLTVL.